The clone carrying this T cell receptor (beta chain) was recorded many times. Its antigen remains unknown. Thyroid ultrasound and orbital computed tomography, with clinical symptoms and serum thyroxine and TRAb, informed diagnoses. The blood sample dates from first hyperthyroidism diagnosis, preceding any ophthalmopathy symptoms. CDR3 size: 14 residues. V was trimmed by 6 bases and J by 0 bases, leaving 12 bases between them. TCR beta CDR3 region amplification was performed from RNA transcripts. The TCR CDR3 was amplified in a first-round RT-PCR using the HTBI primer set. TCRdb fed the multiplex PCR reads into MiXCR, producing one record per CDR3 protein. The table records 350,000 to 450,000 distinct CDR3 sequences, about a sixth of them present only once. This record comes from a study of T cells in Graves' hyperthyroidism and ophthalmopathy. Broader study findings: Through a model of 13 V-J features, ophthalmopathy was separated from stable hyperthyroidism.

Sequencing was performed on blood. This sequence was found in a woman aged 25 to 39 with Graves' hyperthyroidism that later progressed to Graves' ophthalmopathy. The chain uses TRBV12-3 or TRBV12-4 and TRBJ2-7; D not resolved. The DNA for the CDR3 is TGTGCCAGCAGCCGGTTTGGGGTCTCCTACGAGCAGTACTTC. Its translation is CASSRFGVSYEQYF.